This T cell receptor beta chain comes out of a study of cytomegalovirus exposure and HLA in healthy donors. Study in general: Within an early data release were around 87 million unique TCRs drawn from HLA-typed donors. Notes on the study in general: Exclusion as indistinguishable affected some V segments, including TRBV6-2 and TRBV6-3. Cytomegalovirus-associated TCR beta chains were listed, numbering 150 to 200.

A note on this clone: Its antigen is still unknown.

The V gene's germline CDR1 is LNHDA and CDR2 SQIVND (reference sequence). Trimming at V came to 5 bases and at J to 4 bases, leaving 8 bases not matched to a gene. The CDR3 extends over 16 amino acids. It was with 60 Vbeta and 13 Jbeta primers that the PCR ran. The data were produced by immunoSEQ multiplex PCR, yet TCRdb's version contains in-frame clones alone and is incomplete. The data contain 140,000 or so clones, about three fifths of them seen just once; the ten biggest clones take up about 1.8%. The clonotype originates from a male donor in good health and CMV-seronegative. The rearrangement joins TRBV19 to TRBJ1-6, with 7 bases lining up with TRBD1. Input material: PBMCs. CDR3 DNA: TGTGCCAGTAGTGTTTCCGGGACAGATTATAATTCACCCCTCCACTTT. Protein product: CASSVSGTDYNSPLHF.